Reported below is one TCR beta chain. This sample is drawn from a study of blood T cell repertoires in COVID-19. In the study overall: Samples taken during acute and convalescent COVID-19 were collected in the United States, Italy and Spain. PBMCs, B-cell-depleted T cells, or T cells were the source of the cDNA or gDNA that made up the material.

Original analysis: Reference gene primer amplification gave estimated nucleated cell counts. Measured with immunoSEQ multiplex PCR; TCRdb has only the in-frame clones, and not every one. For V, J and clone size, that table is used; D and trimming come from the DNA. This repertoire shows about 110,000 clones, approximately 81% found once; its top ten account for 2.1%. The sample comprised peripheral blood. The sequence derives from a human donor in a cohort sampled during active COVID-19.

CDR3 in DNA: TGTGTCATACAGGGGACTAATGAAAAACTGTTTTTT. It translates to CVIQGTNEKLFF. V usage is TRBV28 and J usage is TRBJ1-4; 7 bases align to TRBD1. The germline V gene has CDR1 MDHEN and CDR2 SYDVKM. The CDR3 is made up of 12 amino acids.